This entry lists 22 T cell receptor beta chains sequenced from one sample in a study of blood T cell repertoires in COVID-19. Clones were sequenced by immunoSEQ multiplex PCR, and TCRdb holds only the in-frame ones, with some missing. This table holds roughly 57,000 clones, 60% to 85% found once. Sequencing input: peripheral blood. The receptors derive from a man aged 25-45 years with COVID-19, enrolled during active disease.

This sequence joins TRBV23-1 and TRBJ1-3; D is ambiguous. TRBV23-1 is given ORF status, its function remaining uncertain. This CDR3 is 17 amino acids long. V shed 3 bases and J shed 0 bases, with 15 bases lying between them. The CDR3 sequence: CASSHQPGTASGNTIYF. The CDR3 nucleotides are TGCGCCAGCAGTCACCAACCAGGAACCGCCTCTGGAAACACCATATATTTT.

CDR3 DNA sequence: TGTGCCAGCAGTCCCTACAGTGATATGAACACTGAAGCTTTCTTT. Translation: CASSPYSDMNTEAFF. The rearrangement links TRBV27 to TRBJ1-1, with D unclear. This CDR3 has 15 residues. CDR1 is MNHEY and CDR2 is SMNVEV in the germline V gene (reference sequence). Trimming removed 5 bases at V and 0 bases at J, with 13 bases between.

The chain recombines TRBV19 with TRBJ1-5; the D gene is possibly TRBD1 (6 bases). Germline CDR1 LNHDA, CDR2 SQIVND (reference sequence). Trimming cost V 9 bases and J 7 bases, with 28 bases left between them. This CDR3 comprises 17 residues. The CDR3: CASSDPPLGASGQPQHF. CDR3 DNA sequence: TGTGCCAGCTCTGACCCACCGTTGGGGGCCAGCGGACAGCCCCAGCATTTT. The variable domain in full, with the rest retrieved from reference TRBV19 and TRBJ1-5, is DGGITQSPKYLFRKEGQNVTLSCEQNLNHDAMYWYRQDPGQGLRLIYYSQIVNDFQKGDIAEGYSVSREKKESFPLTVTSAQKNPTAFYLCASSDPPLGASGQPQHFGDGTRLSIL.

This clone was recorded once. This rearrangement joins TRBV9 to TRBJ2-3, with 9 bases matching TRBD2. The CDR3 has 15 amino acids. Germline CDR1 is SGDLS and CDR2 is YYNGEE. Trimming took 0 bases from V and 7 from J; bases not matched to a gene: 6. CDR3 sequence: CASSVGVAGEYTQYF. In DNA form, the CDR3 reads TGTGCCAGCAGCGTAGGGGTAGCGGGGGAGTATACGCAGTATTTT.

The chain carries TRBV6-5 and TRBJ2-7; D gene uncertain. Per germline, CDR1 MNHEY and CDR2 SVGAGI. Trimming pared 7 bases from V and 3 bases from J, leaving 16 bases between. The CDR3 has 14 residues. DNA for the CDR3: TGTGCCAGCACCCCGGAGCGCCTGTTCTACGAGCAGTACTTC. It is translated as CASTPERLFYEQYF.

The chain is built from TRBV18 and TRBJ2-7, with D possibly TRBD1 on 6 matching bases. Looked up from germline, CDR1 is KGHSH and CDR2 is LQKENI. The CDR3 has 14 residues. The V gene lost 1 base and the J gene lost 3 bases, with 10 bases spanning the gap. CDR3 sequence reads: CASSPQDRSYEQYF. The CDR3 bases are TGTGCCAGCTCACCACAAGACAGGAGCTACGAGCAGTACTTC.

There are a few counts of this clone. The chain employs TRBV18 and TRBJ1-6, with D possibly TRBD1 on 5 matching bases. The CDR3 extends over 18 amino acids. Trimming left V 4 bases short and J 4 bases short, with 20 bases between. CDR1 KGHSH and CDR2 LQKENI come from the germline V gene. CDR3 sequence reads: CASSLTQGASAYNSPLHF. The CDR3 DNA reads TGTGCCAGCTCACTTACACAAGGGGCCTCTGCTTATAATTCACCCCTCCACTTT.

The chain links TRBV7-3 to TRBJ2-2, with TRBD1 matching over 7 bases. From germline, CDR1 is SGHTA and CDR2 FQGTGA. The CDR3 sequence is 14 residues long. After removal of 5 bases from V and 4 bases from J, the junction contained 4 bases not matched to a gene. CDR3 region: CASSPQGFTGELFF. The DNA for the CDR3 is TGTGCCAGCAGCCCACAGGGGTTCACCGGGGAGCTGTTTTTT.

The chain carries TRBV12-5 and TRBJ2-1, with D perhaps matching TRBD2 (6 bases). V was shortened by 6 bases and J by 2 bases, with 17 bases between the two germline ends. In germline, CDR1 is LGHNT, CDR2 FRNRAP. The CDR3 has 16 residues. CDR3 in amino acids: CASGPARGSTYNEQFF. The CDR3, as DNA: TGTGCTAGTGGCCCCGCCCGGGGGTCCACCTACAATGAGCAGTTCTTC.

This clone has a handful of counts. The chain has TRBV10-3 and TRBJ2-7; TRBD2 matches 9 bases. CDR3 length: 15 amino acids. Germline V CDR1 and CDR2: ENHRY, SYGVKD. V trimming: 8 bases; J trimming: 2 bases; junction bases outside the gene matches: 10. The CDR3, as DNA: TGTGCCATCGGGGCCTTGGGCGGGAGGGCCTACGAGCAGTACTTC. Translated, it gives CAIGALGGRAYEQYF.

This chain joins TRBV4-1 and TRBJ2-3; 8 bases match TRBD1. Germline V gene data show CDR1 as MGHRA and CDR2 as YSYEKL. CDR3 size: 15 residues. With 4 bases clipped from V and 7 bases from J, the junction kept 10 bases outside the gene matches. The CDR3 loop reads CASSRTGTHTHTQYF. The CDR3 region has the DNA TGCGCCAGCAGCCGGACAGGGACACACACTCATACGCAGTATTTT.

J is TRBJ2-3 and V is TRBV12-3 or TRBV12-4; D gene unclear. Trimming took 5 bases from V and 2 from J, leaving 5 bases between them. This CDR3 region has 12 residues. CDR3 nucleotides: TGTGCCAGCAGTGGAGCCACAGATACGCAGTATTTT. This gives the protein CASSGATDTQYF.

The chain uses TRBV6-4 and TRBJ2-1; no clear D. Trimming left V 6 bases short and J 5 bases short, with 14 bases between. There are 14 residues in the CDR3. Germline assignment: CDR1 MRHNA and CDR2 SNTAGT. The CDR3 DNA is TGTGCCAGCAGCGACAAGTCTCCGGACAATGAGCAGTTCTTC. Residues: CASSDKSPDNEQFF.

This rearrangement joins TRBV5-1 to TRBJ1-2; maybe TRBD1 (5 bases). Germline values: CDR1 SGHRS, CDR2 YFSETQ. CDR3 length equals 12 residues. V gave up 2 bases and J gave up 4 bases, with 6 bases separating them. The CDR3 DNA is TGCGCCAGCAGCTTCCAGGGCTATGGCTACACCTTC. Translation: CASSFQGYGYTF.

The chain recombines TRBV6-5 with TRBJ2-1; tentative D call: TRBD2 (6 bases). CDR1 and CDR2 from the germline V gene are MNHEY and SVGAGI. V shed 2 bases and J shed 8 bases, with 10 bases lying between them. This CDR3 is 13 amino acids long. The CDR3 sequence: CASSYRLEDEQFF. In nucleotides, the CDR3 is TGTGCCAGCAGTTACCGACTAGAGGATGAGCAGTTCTTC.

The J gene is TRBJ2-4, the V gene TRBV7-2, with D tentatively TRBD2 (6 bases). This CDR3 comprises 15 residues. CDR1 and CDR2 from the germline V gene are SGHTA and FQGNSA. With 5 bases removed from V and 7 bases from J, the gap between germline ends came to 18 bases. CDR3 in DNA: TGTGCCAGCAGCCCCTTCGGTGGAGGGTCGAACATTCAGTACTTC. Translated: CASSPFGGGSNIQYF.

The CDR3 spells CASSSFLAGVVNEQFF. The CDR3 DNA follows: TGTGCCAGCAGTTCCTTCCTAGCGGGAGTTGTTAATGAGCAGTTCTTC. The rearrangement links TRBV28 to TRBJ2-1; 10 bases fit TRBD2. Germline V gives CDR1 MDHEN, CDR2 SYDVKM. J lost 7 bases, V lost 4 bases, and 10 bases had no gene match. The CDR3 has 16 amino acids.

The chain carries TRBV19 and TRBJ2-3; no clear D gene. The length of the CDR3 is 16 residues. Trimming took off 4 bases at V and 0 bases at J, with 14 bases between the two ends. Germline CDR1 reads LNHDA; CDR2 reads SQIVND (reference sequence). The chain's CDR3 is CASSTQVVPSTDTQYF. The CDR3 DNA is TGTGCCAGTAGTACGCAGGTTGTTCCGAGCACAGATACGCAGTATTTT.

This clone was seen more than once but under ten times. Because it lacks the conserved phenylalanine or tryptophan at the end, this CDR3 is likely a read error. No DNA is shown, since the ends of the CDR3 on it are uncertain; the CDR3 is the one TCRdb lists. The genes are TRBV25-1 and TRBJ2-7; the table's D call, TRBD2, was not checked against the DNA. Inclusive of both ends, the CDR3 amounts to 15 amino acids. CDR1 and CDR2 (germline): MGHDK, SYGVNS. The CDR3 region is CASSETGTSGRALLS.

Here the CDR3 reads CASSHRTGTEKLFF. The DNA for the CDR3 is TGTGCCAGCAGTCACCGGACAGGGACTGAAAAACTGTTTTTT. This sequence joins TRBV6-5 and TRBJ1-4; 8 nucleotides agree with TRBD1. This CDR3 region has 14 residues. Germline-derived CDR1 and CDR2 are MNHEY and SVGAGI. V lost 5 bases, J lost 7 bases, and 6 bases stayed unmatched.

This sequence joins TRBV3-1 (or the pseudogene TRBV3-2) and TRBJ2-7; weak D call: TRBD2 (6 bases). CDR3 length: 14 amino acids. The ends were cut back, 4 bases at V and 0 bases at J, with 10 bases in the middle. Germline V gives CDR1 LGHDT, CDR2 YNNKEL (reference sequence). In DNA form, the CDR3 reads TGTGCCAGCAGCCCCTCTAGCGACTCCTACGAGCAGTACTTC. It encodes CASSPSSDSYEQYF.

The chain combines TRBV10-3 with TRBJ2-1; tentative D call: TRBD1 (6 bases). Trimming removed 3 bases at V and 4 bases at J, with 7 bases between. The CDR3 extends over 13 amino acids. Germline values: CDR1 ENHRY, CDR2 SYGVKD. The CDR3 reads CAISEGGYNEQFF. DNA for the CDR3: TGTGCCATCAGTGAAGGGGGATACAATGAGCAGTTCTTC.